This entry is about one T cell receptor beta chain. Antigen specificity is unknown. The time point was: week 5, during vaccination. In every dose of vaccine, 300 ug of mutant IDH1 20-mer peptide was given alongside topical imiquimod. The CDR3 covers 15 residues. CDR1 SGHRS and CDR2 YFSETQ come from the germline V gene. Trimming removed 2 bases from V and 2 bases from J; junction bases left unmatched: 2. This sample is part of a study of a mutant IDH1 vaccine in newly diagnosed glioma. Across the whole study: Vaccines were begun 4-6 weeks after radiotherapy alone, or with temozolomide cycles. Treated individuals were about 62% male and approximately 40% female, averaging approximately 40 years of age.

Here immunoSEQ multiplex PCR was the method, and the copy in TCRdb shows in-frame clones only, minus some. The table shows tens of thousands of clones, with over 75% occurring only once. Study-wide findings and caveats: Variations in leading peripheral T cell clonotypes appeared to have no connection with pseudoprogression. Of all patients, approximately 93% showed vaccine-induced immune responses.

The sequences come from PBMCs, collected from a glioma patient whose treatment included an IDH1 peptide vaccine. The clonotype originates from a woman in her forties or fifties with glioma. This sequence joins TRBV5-1 and TRBJ2-2; 8 bases agree with TRBD2. The CDR3 DNA sequence: TGCGCCAGCAGCTTACTAGCGGATAACACCGGGGAGCTGTTTTTT. Translated: CASSLLADNTGELFF.